These T cell receptor beta chains were read from a single sample in a study of PD-L1 blockade in urothelial cancer. Profiling relied on immunoSEQ multiplex PCR, and the TCRdb table lists in-frame clones only, not all of them. There are around 100,000 clones in the sample; over 75% occur only once, and 1.5% to 2% lies in the top ten. This sample comprised PBMCs, obtained around atezolizumab (anti-PD-L1) treatment. All receptors come from a man aged 55 to 70 with urothelial cancer. The CDR3 runs from the conserved cysteine through the conserved F or W. The listing skips clone size in some rows; elsewhere it reads once, few, many or a size class.

V gene,clone size,CDR3 length,J gene,CDR3 protein
TRBV6-5,NA,14,TRBJ1-2,CASSVKQGNYGYTF
TRBV10-1,NA,13,TRBJ1-5,CASSAGEGQPQHF
TRBV29-1,NA,13,TRBJ1-2,CSVYPGTGDGYTF
TRBV5-1,once,14,TRBJ2-1,CASSSLRDTGEQFF
TRBV2,NA,16,TRBJ1-5,CASRSDRGNSNQPQHF
TRBV10-2,NA,14,TRBJ1-1,CASRLSGGGTEAFF
TRBV28,few,21,TRBJ2-7,CASSLYSSMRGAGTGSYEQYF
TRBV5-4,NA,13,TRBJ2-1,CASRLYRVNEQFF
TRBV5-4,NA,16,TRBJ2-2,CASSPGTSGGAGELFF
TRBV19,NA,13,TRBJ1-5,CASSRGGGQPQHF
TRBV27,NA,16,TRBJ1-2,CASSFRGGTPNYGYTF
TRBV5-1,NA,14,TRBJ1-6,CASSPEWMGSPLHF
TRBV7-9,NA,16,TRBJ2-2,CASSVPSGTLTGELFF
TRBV7-2,once,14,TRBJ1-4,CASSFPGLNEKLFF
TRBV19,NA,14,TRBJ2-7,CASSIQGSSYEQYF
TRBV27,NA,13,TRBJ2-3,CASSLSGRGTQYF
TRBV5-4,few,13,TRBJ1-2,CASSPGLNYGYTF
TRBV12-5,NA,15,TRBJ1-4,CASAPPMTGVEKLFF
TRBV10-1,NA,13,TRBJ2-7,CASSLQGAGEQYF
TRBV28,NA,14,TRBJ1-2,CATFSGGGNYGYTF
TRBV10-2,NA,13,TRBJ2-7,CASSERGVNEQYF
TRBV6-1,NA,14,TRBJ2-7,CASSSGQGVNEQYF
TRBV7-2,NA,16,TRBJ2-5,CASSLVASGGPETQYF
TRBV28,NA,15,TRBJ2-7,CASSSWTSGSYEQYF
TRBV27,NA,13,TRBJ2-7,CASSFRGNYEQYF
TRBV7-3,NA,15,TRBJ2-1,CASSPPHRGYNEQFF
TRBV7-3,NA,13,TRBJ2-2,CASSSANTGELFF
TRBV28,NA,12,TRBJ2-3,CASSLLSDTQYF
TRBV14,NA,14,TRBJ2-3,CASSRAGGTDTQYF
TRBV28,NA,12,TRBJ2-2,CALGSNTGELFF
TRBV10-3,once,12,TRBJ2-7,CAISGDSYEQYF
TRBV2,NA,14,TRBJ1-2,CASRLTGEAYGYTF